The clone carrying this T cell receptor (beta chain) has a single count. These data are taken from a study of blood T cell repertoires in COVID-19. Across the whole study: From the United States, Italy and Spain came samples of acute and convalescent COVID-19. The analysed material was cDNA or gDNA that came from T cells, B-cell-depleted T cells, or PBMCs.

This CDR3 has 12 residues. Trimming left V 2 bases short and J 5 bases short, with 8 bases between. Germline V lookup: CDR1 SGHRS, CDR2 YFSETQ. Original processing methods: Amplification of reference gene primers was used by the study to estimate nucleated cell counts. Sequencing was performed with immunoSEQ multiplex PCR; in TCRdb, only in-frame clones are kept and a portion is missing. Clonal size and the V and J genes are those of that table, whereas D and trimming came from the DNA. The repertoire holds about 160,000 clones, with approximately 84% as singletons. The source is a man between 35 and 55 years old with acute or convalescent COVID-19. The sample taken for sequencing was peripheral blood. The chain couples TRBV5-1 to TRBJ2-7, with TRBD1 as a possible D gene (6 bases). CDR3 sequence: CASSLQGNEQYF. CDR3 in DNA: TGCGCCAGCAGCTTACAGGGAAACGAGCAGTACTTC. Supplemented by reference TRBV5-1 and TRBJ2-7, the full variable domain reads KAGVTQTPRYLIKTRGQQVTLSCSPISGHRSVSWYQQTPGQGLQFLFEYFSETQRNKGNFPGRFSGRQFSNSRSEMNVSTLELGDSALYLCASSLQGNEQYFGPGTRLTVT.